This T cell receptor (beta chain) originates from a study of cytomegalovirus exposure and HLA in healthy donors (dated by TCRdb to 2015 to 2018). For context, the study as a whole: According to an earlier analysis of 587 of the donors, 200 million or so T cells yielded 117 million unique TCR beta sequences and around 300 Gb of sequence data. A separate validation cohort of 90 to 150 different subjects was used in addition to the roughly 620-subject first cohort. In a later genetic analysis, genome-wide SNP genotypes for about three fifths of the 666 donors were used, and that subset was treated as a discovery cohort. The study was designed to test whether signatures of past pathogen exposure could be identified by cataloging public T cell receptors. Donor age, sex, ethnicity and CMV serostatus were compiled alongside the repertoire data. To predict cytomegalovirus infection status, the study combined high-throughput TCR immunosequencing, statistical association of individual TCRs with disease status, and machine learning. Approximately 300 gigabases of sequencing data and roughly 81 million unique TCR sequences made up an early release that covered several hundred HLA-typed donors. Among some 410 genotyped donors of the cohort, an average of around 240,000 unique TCR beta nucleotide sequences were sequenced per donor, 15% to 20% of them non-productive. Roughly five DR-DQ haplotypes were treated as single units for association and clustering because of strong linkage in the cohort. Of the roughly 400 genotyped donors, 75% to 85% were placed in the genetic ancestry cluster associated with self-reported Caucasian donors. The number of donors typed differed by locus, with roughly 629-640 for A, B, C, DRB1 and DQB1, roughly 520 for DQA1, approximately 570 for DPA1, and approximately 470 for DPB1. The study profiled the T cell repertoires of under 700 subjects by immunosequencing and related them to cytomegalovirus serostatus. In the later analysis, no new phenotypic data were used to find candidate immune exposures; instead, reliance was placed on TCR beta sequences and their occurrence across donors. To study patterns of TCR occurrence, a later analysis re-analyzed previously published TCR beta repertoires from 700 or so donors and added high-resolution HLA genotyping. To decide whether each TCR beta V gene segment behaved as functional or pseudogenic, an earlier analysis of some 600 of the donors relied on high-throughput TCR beta sequencing. Both class I and class II loci were covered by HLA typing, at four-digit resolution. All discovery cohort repertoires had been generated using a single sequencing platform. Paper-wide results and their limitations: A group of highly shared sequence variants was considered likely to be a technical artifact of the sequencing pipeline. V-gene and J-gene trimming of TCR beta chains was associated with a missense DCLRE1C variant in a later genetic analysis, and the association was replicated in an independent cohort. Most TCR sequences were observed very rarely across donors, whereas some public TCRs were present in many individuals. In a later analysis, TCR association rates were found to vary across HLA loci, with the most associated TCRs seen for DRB1 alleles and the fewest for HLA-C alleles. A later analysis reported that several top co-occurrence clusters appeared linked to parvovirus B19, influenza, CMV and Epstein-Barr virus. In an earlier analysis of some 500 of the donors, most TCR beta V segments appeared in productive rearrangements about 87% or about 30% of the time, broadly matching IMGT annotations. Because counts were too low, roughly 16 rarely observed V segments, including chromosome 9 orphons, were left out of the earlier analysis of some 640 of the donors. CMV serostatus was the only immune exposure information available for the cohort. The presence/absence analyses assumed that sequencing depth was roughly uniform across donors, and that assumption may not be true. Specific HLA alleles were associated with 18,000 or so TCR beta sequences at a false discovery rate of 0.05 in a later analysis. In vitro tests confirmed that a few of the cytomegalovirus-associated TCR beta chains recognize cytomegalovirus antigens. Only TCR beta chains were sequenced in this cohort, and the absence of alpha or paired-chain data limited detectable features. Because some donors lacked HLA typing at each locus, the association tests relied only on the typed subset. When HLA alleles, especially DR and DQ, strongly co-occurred, TCR associations were difficult to assign to individual alleles. The study gave a list of 150 to 200 TCR beta chains associated with cytomegalovirus. The authors suggested that the approach could potentially be generalized to other disease states and immunological phenotypes. Correlated functional status among segregating V segments might reflect linkage disequilibrium, but an unknown experimental factor could not be ruled out. A further reported finding was that TCR beta sequences accurately predicted the HLA-A and HLA-B alleles for most subjects in the first cohort. In both the original and validation cohorts, the classifier was reported to diagnose cytomegalovirus status with high specificity and sensitivity. Most CMV-associated TCR beta chains appeared to be HLA-restricted in a later analysis, and the HLA associations seemed to be driven largely by CMV exposure. A later analysis found that HLA-associated TCR beta chains were more clonally expanded and had lower generation probabilities than equally common non-associated chains. In a later genetic analysis, fewer N-insertions in productive TCRs were reported among donors in an Asian-associated ancestry cluster than the roughly 700-donor mean.

In total, around 600 healthy bone marrow donors made up the cohort. All cohort members were sampled while nominally healthy, although unrecorded immune exposures were likely present. The donor was CMV seropositive and belonged to the group of 250 to 350 seropositive cohort members. A peripheral blood sample was provided by each donor, and peripheral blood mononuclear cells were used for TCR beta sequencing. The Qiagen DNeasy Blood Extraction Kit was used to extract genomic DNA from the blood cell samples. The library was produced with the immunoSEQ multiplex PCR assay. A mixture of 60 forward primers for TCR Vbeta segments and 13 reverse primers for TCR Jbeta segments was used in the multiplex PCR. A multiplex PCR assay on genomic DNA amplified the CDR3 region of rearranged TCR beta genes. On the Illumina HiSeq System, the amplified TCR beta libraries were sequenced as 87-base-pair reads. From the authors' description of their analysis: A later analysis counted tens of millions of unique TCR beta chains across the 640 or so repertoires, and 10 million to 11 million of these chains were shared by at least two donors. To remove PCR and sequencing errors, raw reads were error-corrected and collapsed into unique sequences using a nearest-neighbor algorithm that merged closely related sequences. Alignment of CDR3 sequences to IMGT reference sequences was used to assign V, D and J gene segments. Each retained sequence needed at least a six-nucleotide match to both a V gene segment and a J gene segment. A rearrangement counted as productive if the CDR3 had no stop codons and remained in frame with V and J, and every other rearrangement counted as non-productive. CDR3 was defined by IMGT convention, running from the second conserved V-encoded cysteine to the conserved J-encoded phenylalanine. In an earlier analysis of more than 550 of the donors, sequences lacking an unambiguous match to a single V gene segment were excluded. In an earlier analysis of several hundred of the donors, V segments were called functional above 56.7% productive rearrangements and were called segregating when the between-donor standard deviation exceeded 5%. A statistical classification framework was built for diagnosing cytomegalovirus status from the catalog of TCR beta chain sequences. V and J gene assignment, in a later analysis, came from comparing TCR nucleotide sequences with IMGT/GENE-DB human TR gene sequences. A later analysis assigned CDR3 sequences and most-parsimonious VDJ recombination scenarios with the TCRdist pipeline. In a later analysis, each TCR beta chain was defined by its CDR3 amino acid sequence together with its V-gene family, and reads lacking a unique V-gene family were excluded. To address suspected cross-contamination and a sequencing artifact, a later analysis removed some 620 highly shared, low-generation-probability nucleotide sequences. In a later analysis, a clonal expansion index was calculated for each public chain from normalized within-repertoire ranks of inferred template counts. Generation probabilities in a later analysis came from a VDJ recombination model fitted to out-of-frame rearrangements, and those results were checked against IGoR. In a later analysis, hypergeometric tests were used to score TCR-TCR, TCR-HLA and TCR-CMV co-occurrence, with a repertoire-size bias correction applied to TCR pairs. A later analysis estimated false discovery rates by permuting HLA or CMV assignments 20 times. In a later analysis, co-occurring TCRs were grouped using DBSCAN, and TCRdist sequence similarity was added for clustering within HLA-allele-positive subsets. Co-occurrence clustering excluded repertoires with fewer than 30,000 or more than 120,000 public chains, plus five with anomalous nucleotide sharing. The table comes from immuneACCESS by way of TCRdb, which keeps in-frame sequences with V and J called. Part of the clones is missing from these tables; in studies checked, under half for an unresolved V gene and the rest for unknown reasons. Clone size and the V and J calls come from that table; the DNA yielded D and trimming. The sample profile shows about 89,000 clones; around nine tenths of them were found once. The ten largest clonotypes hold approximately 10% of the sample.

Concerning this clone itself: The clone's antigen remains unknown. No quality values exist for individual bases; no much larger clone is one base distant.

Source material: PBMCs. The receptor was isolated from a young man in good health and CMV-seropositive.

The CDR3 has the sequence CASSFRQGVSRTEAFF. In nucleotides, the sequence is TGTGCCAGCAGCTTTCGACAGGGGGTTTCGAGGACTGAAGCTTTCTTT. The rearrangement combines TRBV5-6 with TRBJ1-1, with TRBD1 matching 9 junction bases. CDR1 and CDR2 (SGHDT, YYEEEE) derive from the germline V gene. Clipping removes 2 bases from V and 5 bases from J, with 10 as the unmatched junction base count. From cysteine to phenylalanine, the CDR3 is 16 amino acids long. The entry retains the CDR3 DNA only, 48 bases that are in frame from base 1. Here the CDR3 is joined to the reference TRBV5-6 and TRBJ1-1 genes, and the full variable domain is: DAGVTQSPTHLIKTRGQQVTLRCSPKSGHDTVSWYQQALGQGPQFIFQYYEEEERQRGNFPDRFSGHQFPNYSSELNVNALLLGDSALYLCASSFRQGVSRTEAFFGQGTRLTVV.